The clone carrying this TCR beta chain was picked up many times. Antigen unknown. To make TCR beta libraries, researchers used iRepertoire HTBI primers and Arm-PCR of CDR3 regions. Study processing details: Identification of gene segments yielded 60 to 80 TRBV and about 14 TRBJ across samples. MiXCR, run by TCRdb on the multiplex PCR reads, gives a single entry per CDR3 protein. The V and J calls and clone size come from TCRdb's table, not from the authors' own analysis. The sample lists roughly 450,000 distinct CDR3 sequences; around 20% were seen once. Trimming cost V 1 base and J 4 bases; bases outside gene matches: 4. Germline CDR1 MNHEY, CDR2 SMNVEV (reference sequence). CDR3 size: 14 residues. Time point specified: persistent/refractory GD, antithyroid drugs over 5 years with positive TRAb. Preparation of the TCR library used RNA extracted from PBMCs. Graves' disease was diagnosed by American Thyroid Association guidelines.

These data are taken from a study of regulatory T cells in long-lasting Graves disease. Study context: The term persistent Graves' disease signified upward of 5 years on antithyroid drugs with positive TSH receptor antibodies. Overall study results and limits: Patients with persistent disease shared some 2,900 public clonotypes, outpacing the roughly 970 shared by new patients.

The chain recombines TRBV27 with TRBJ2-7; 7 positions match TRBD1. This TCR came from a female donor with Graves disease. The material was peripheral blood mononuclear cells (PBMCs), obtained when the disease was refractory, from a patient treated with antithyroid drugs. The CDR3 region is CASSLWQGEYEQYF. CDR3 nucleotides: TGTGCCAGCAGTTTATGGCAGGGGGAGTACGAGCAGTACTTC.